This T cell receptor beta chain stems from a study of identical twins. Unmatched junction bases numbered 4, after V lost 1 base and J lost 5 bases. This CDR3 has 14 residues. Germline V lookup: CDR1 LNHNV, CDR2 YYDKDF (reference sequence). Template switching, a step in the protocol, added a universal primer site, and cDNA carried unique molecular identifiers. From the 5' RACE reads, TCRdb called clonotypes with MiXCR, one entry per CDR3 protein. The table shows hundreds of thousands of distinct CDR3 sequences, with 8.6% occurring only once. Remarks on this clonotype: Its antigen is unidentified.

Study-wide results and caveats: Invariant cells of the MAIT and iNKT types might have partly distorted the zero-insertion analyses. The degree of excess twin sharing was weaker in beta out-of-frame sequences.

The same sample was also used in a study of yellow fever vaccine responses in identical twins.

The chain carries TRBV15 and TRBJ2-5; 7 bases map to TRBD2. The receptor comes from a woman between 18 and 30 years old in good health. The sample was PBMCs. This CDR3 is CATSRGGSTETQYF. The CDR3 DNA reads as TGTGCCACCAGCAGAGGCGGGAGTACGGAGACCCAGTACTTC.